What follows is one T cell receptor (beta chain) and its context. The sample belongs to a study of metastatic and nonmetastatic thyroid tumors. Original processing notes: The study's classifier, a distant-metastasis tool for papillary thyroid cancer, was built using CDR3 differences across clinicopathological groups. Via MiXCR, TCRdb re-called the PCR reads. Clone size and V and J calls follow TCRdb, not the original study. This sample has approximately 20,000 clones, with 10% to 15% found just once. Germline V lookup: CDR1 KGHDR, CDR2 SFDVKD. This CDR3 has 16 residues. V lost 0 bases, J lost 7 bases, and 15 bases lay in between. Not a single patient had been given any form of treatment at any point before undergoing thyroid surgery.

The gene calls are TRBV24-1 and TRBJ2-1, with D perhaps TRBD1 (6 bases). The TCR was taken from a male donor with papillary thyroid cancer or a benign thyroid nodule (not recorded which). Some clones in this sample may be carry-over from other donors' samples. The specimen was blood. CDR3 DNA: TGTGCCACCAGTGATTTGGGGGCAGGGGCCGGAAATGAGCAGTTCTTC. Its translation: CATSDLGAGAGNEQFF.